Included here is one T cell receptor (beta chain) sequence, with context. What it binds is unknown. The entry originates in a study of a mutant IDH1 vaccine in newly diagnosed glioma. Overall study: Those enrolled had earlier been treated with radiotherapy, temozolomide, or both, mostly both.

Profiling relied on immunoSEQ multiplex PCR, and the TCRdb table lists in-frame clones only, not all of them. The data hold 40,000 to 50,000 clones, with 82% observed a single time. Described time point: week 47, end of study. Every vaccination contained 300 ug of the mutant IDH1 20-mer peptide and was paired with topical imiquimod. Across weeks 1, 3, 5, 7, 11, 15, 19 and 23, patients received a vaccination each time, eight in all. With 1 base clipped from V and 3 bases from J, the junction kept 8 bases outside the gene matches. In germline, CDR1 is MGHRA, CDR2 YSYEKL. This CDR3 has 16 residues. The chain couples TRBV4-1 to TRBJ2-7; 8 positions match TRBD2. The specimen was PBMCs, collected from a glioma patient whose treatment included an IDH1 peptide vaccine. The origin of this receptor is a man younger than 30 with glioma. Some clones in this sample may be carry-over from other donors' samples. The CDR3 protein is CASSQVATSVIYEQYF. In DNA form, the CDR3 reads TGCGCCAGCAGCCAAGTCGCGACTAGCGTCATCTACGAGCAGTACTTC.